This paragraph covers one TCR beta chain sequence. The CDR3 has 12 amino acids. Trimming took 10 bases from V and 2 from J, leaving 11 bases between them. CDR1 and CDR2 from the germline V gene are MNHEY and SVGAGI. Sequencing was performed with immunoSEQ multiplex PCR; in TCRdb, only in-frame clones are kept and a portion is missing. The data show some 150,000 clones, around nine tenths seen once. The data originate from a study of T cell responses to AZD1222 COVID-19 vaccine. Sequenced here: peripheral blood, sampled 28 days after the second AZD1222 dose. This sequence was found in an adult who received the AZD1222 COVID-19 vaccine. The chain uses TRBV6-5 and TRBJ1-2; TRBD1 might be the D (6 bases). The CDR3 region is CATRQVNYGYTF. CDR3 nucleotide sequence: TGTGCCACACGACAGGTGAACTATGGCTACACCTTC.